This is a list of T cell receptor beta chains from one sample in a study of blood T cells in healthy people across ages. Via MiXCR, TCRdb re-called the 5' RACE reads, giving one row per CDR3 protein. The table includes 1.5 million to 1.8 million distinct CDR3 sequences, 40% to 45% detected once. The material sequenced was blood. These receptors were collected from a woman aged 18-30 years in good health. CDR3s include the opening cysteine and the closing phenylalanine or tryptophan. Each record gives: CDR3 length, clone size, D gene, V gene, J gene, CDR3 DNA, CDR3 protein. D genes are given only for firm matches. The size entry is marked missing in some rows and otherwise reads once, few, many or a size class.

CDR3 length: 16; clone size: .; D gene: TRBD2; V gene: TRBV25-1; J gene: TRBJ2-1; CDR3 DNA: TGTGCCAGCATTGAAAGCGGGAGTGCCACCTACAATGAGCAGTTCTTC; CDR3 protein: CASIESGSATYNEQFF
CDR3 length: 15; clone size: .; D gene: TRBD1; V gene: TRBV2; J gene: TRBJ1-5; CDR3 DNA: TGTGCCAGCAGTGAGGAGACAGGGGGCAATCAGCCCCAGCATTTT; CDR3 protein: CASSEETGGNQPQHF
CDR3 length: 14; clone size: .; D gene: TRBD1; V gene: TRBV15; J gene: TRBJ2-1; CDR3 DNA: TGTGCCACCAGCAGGGACAGGGTCTGGTATGAGCAGTTCTTC; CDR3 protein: CATSRDRVWYEQFF
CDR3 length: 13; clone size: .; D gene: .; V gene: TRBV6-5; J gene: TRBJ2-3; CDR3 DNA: TGTGCCAGCAGTGACGGCCTAGAGGATACGCAGTATTTT; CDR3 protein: CASSDGLEDTQYF
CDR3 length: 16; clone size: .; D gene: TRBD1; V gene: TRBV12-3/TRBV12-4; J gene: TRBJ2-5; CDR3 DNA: TGTGCCAGCAGTTTTACCCGGGACAGGGTTGAAGAGACCCAGTACTTC; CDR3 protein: CASSFTRDRVEETQYF
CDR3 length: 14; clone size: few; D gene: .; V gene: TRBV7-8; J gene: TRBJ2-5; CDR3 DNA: TGTGCCAGCAGCTTAGCACAGACAAGGGAGACCCAGTACTTC; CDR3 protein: CASSLAQTRETQYF
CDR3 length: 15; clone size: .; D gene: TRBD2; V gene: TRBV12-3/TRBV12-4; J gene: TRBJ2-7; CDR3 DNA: TGTGCCAGCAGTTCCTATAGCGGGAACTACAATGAGCAGTACTTC; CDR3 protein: CASSSYSGNYNEQYF
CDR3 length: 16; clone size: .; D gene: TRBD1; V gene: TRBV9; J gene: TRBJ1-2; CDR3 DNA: TGTGCCAGCAGCGCCCCAGGGACAGGGAATTTCTATGGCTACACCTTC; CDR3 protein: CASSAPGTGNFYGYTF
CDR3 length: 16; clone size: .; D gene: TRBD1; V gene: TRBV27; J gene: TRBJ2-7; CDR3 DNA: TGTGCCAGCAGTCCGCTAACAGGGGGGAGCCCCTACGAGCAGTACTTC; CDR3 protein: CASSPLTGGSPYEQYF
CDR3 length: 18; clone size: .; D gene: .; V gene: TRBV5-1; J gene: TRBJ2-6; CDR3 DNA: TGCGCCAGCAGCTTGTTAACGACAGACCGCTCTGGGGCCAACGTCCTGATTTTC; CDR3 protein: CASSLLTTDRSGANVLIF
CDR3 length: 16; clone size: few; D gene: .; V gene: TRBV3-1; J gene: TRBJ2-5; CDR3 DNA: TGTGCCAGCAGCCAAGTCACGACCGGGACCCAAGGGACCCAGTACTTC; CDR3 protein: CASSQVTTGTQGTQYF
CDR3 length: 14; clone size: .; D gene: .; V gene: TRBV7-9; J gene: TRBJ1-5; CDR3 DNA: TGTGCCAGCAGCGAGTCAGGGGCGGATCAGCCCCAGCATTTT; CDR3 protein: CASSESGADQPQHF
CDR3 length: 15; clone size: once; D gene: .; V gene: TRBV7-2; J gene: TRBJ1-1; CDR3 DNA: TGTGCCAGCAGCTTAGAAGGTCTGGGGTTCGGTGAAGCTTTCTTT; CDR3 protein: CASSLEGLGFGEAFF
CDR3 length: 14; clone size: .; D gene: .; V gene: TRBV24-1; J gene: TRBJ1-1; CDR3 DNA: TGTGCCACCCCTAGACAGTGCCCGAACACTGAAGCTTTCTTT; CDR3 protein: CATPRQCPNTEAFF
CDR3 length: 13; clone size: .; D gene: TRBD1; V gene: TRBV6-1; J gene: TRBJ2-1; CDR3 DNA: TGTGCCAGCAGGGGGGACAGCCACAATGAGCAGTTCTTC; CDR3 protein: CASRGDSHNEQFF
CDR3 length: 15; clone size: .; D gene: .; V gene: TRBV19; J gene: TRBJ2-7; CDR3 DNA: TGTGCCAGTAGTTTCCGAGTGGTTGGTTCCTACGAGCAGTACTTC; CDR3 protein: CASSFRVVGSYEQYF
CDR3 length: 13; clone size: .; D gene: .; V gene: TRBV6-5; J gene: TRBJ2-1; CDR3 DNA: TGTGCCAGCAGAGAGGGCAGATACAATGAGCAGTTCTTC; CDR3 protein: CASREGRYNEQFF
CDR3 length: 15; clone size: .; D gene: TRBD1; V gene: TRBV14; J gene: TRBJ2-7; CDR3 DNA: TGTGCCAGCAGCCTTGGGACAGGGAAGTTGAACGAGCAGTACTTC; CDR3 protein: CASSLGTGKLNEQYF
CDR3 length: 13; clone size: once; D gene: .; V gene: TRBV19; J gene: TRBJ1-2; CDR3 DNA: TGTGCCAGTAGCTTGACAGACGGCTATGGCTACACCTTC; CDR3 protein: CASSLTDGYGYTF
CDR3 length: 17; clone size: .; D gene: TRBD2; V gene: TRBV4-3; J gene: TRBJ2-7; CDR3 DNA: TGCGCCAGCAGCCAAGGGACTAGCGGGACCTCCTACAATGAGCAGTACTTC; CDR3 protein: CASSQGTSGTSYNEQYF
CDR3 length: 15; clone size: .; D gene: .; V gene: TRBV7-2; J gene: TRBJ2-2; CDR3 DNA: TGTGCCAGCAGTTGGGGGGCCGCGAACACCGGGGAGCTGTTTTTT; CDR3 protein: CASSWGAANTGELFF
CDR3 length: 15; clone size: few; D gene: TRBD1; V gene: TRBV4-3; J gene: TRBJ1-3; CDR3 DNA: TGCGCCAGCAGCGCGACAGGGTATATGGGAAACACCATATATTTT; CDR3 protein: CASSATGYMGNTIYF
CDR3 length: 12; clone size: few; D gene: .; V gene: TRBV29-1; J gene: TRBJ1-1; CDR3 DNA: TGCAGCCCCGTGGCCCCGGCCGCTGAAGCTTTCTTT; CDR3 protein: CSPVAPAAEAFF
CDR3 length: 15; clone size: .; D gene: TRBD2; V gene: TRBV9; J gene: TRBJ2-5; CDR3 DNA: TGTGCCAGCAGCGTCCGGGACTACCCTCAAGAGACCCAGTACTTC; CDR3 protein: CASSVRDYPQETQYF
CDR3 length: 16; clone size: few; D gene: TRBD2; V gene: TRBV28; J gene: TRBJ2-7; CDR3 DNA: TGTGCCAGCAGTCCGGTGGGACTAGCGGGAGAGATCGAGCAGTACTTC; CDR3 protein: CASSPVGLAGEIEQYF
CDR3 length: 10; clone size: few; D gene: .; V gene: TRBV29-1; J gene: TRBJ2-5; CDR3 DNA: TGCAGCGTTTTAAGGGAGACCCAGTACTTC; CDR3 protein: CSVLRETQYF
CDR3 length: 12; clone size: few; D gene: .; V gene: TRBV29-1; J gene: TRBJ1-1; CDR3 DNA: TGCAGCGTTGGGTGGGGCGGGGGTGAAGCTTTCTTT; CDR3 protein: CSVGWGGGEAFF
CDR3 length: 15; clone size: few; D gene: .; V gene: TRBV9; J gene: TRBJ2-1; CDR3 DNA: TGTGCCAGCAGCGTAGGGGTCCCTCCGCGGGGTGAGCAGTTCTTC; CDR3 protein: CASSVGVPPRGEQFF
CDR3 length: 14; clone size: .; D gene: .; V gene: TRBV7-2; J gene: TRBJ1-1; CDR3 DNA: TGTGCCAGCAGCTTAGTTAGGCGGAACACTGAAGCTTTCTTT; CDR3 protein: CASSLVRRNTEAFF
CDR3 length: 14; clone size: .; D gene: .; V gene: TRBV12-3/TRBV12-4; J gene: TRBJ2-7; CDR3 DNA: TGTGCCAGCAGTTTGGGGAACTCCTACAATGAGCAGTACTTC; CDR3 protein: CASSLGNSYNEQYF
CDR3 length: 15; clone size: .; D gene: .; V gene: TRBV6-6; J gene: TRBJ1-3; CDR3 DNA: TGTGCCAGCAGGCCGCTGGGGAGGACTGGAAACACCATATATTTT; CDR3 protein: CASRPLGRTGNTIYF
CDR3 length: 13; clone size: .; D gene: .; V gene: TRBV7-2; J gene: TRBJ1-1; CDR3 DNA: TGTGCCAGCAGCTCCCTGGGCGGGTCTGAAGCTTTCTTT; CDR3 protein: CASSSLGGSEAFF
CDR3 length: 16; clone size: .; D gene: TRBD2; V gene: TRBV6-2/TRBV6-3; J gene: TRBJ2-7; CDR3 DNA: TGTGCCAGCAGTTACTCTCCCCTGCGGGAGAGAAACGAGCAGTACTTC; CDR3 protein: CASSYSPLRERNEQYF
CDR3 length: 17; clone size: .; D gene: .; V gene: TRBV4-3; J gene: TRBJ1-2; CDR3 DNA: TGCGCCAGCAGCCAAGTTCCCATCGGGGTAAACGACTATGGCTACACCTTC; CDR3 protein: CASSQVPIGVNDYGYTF
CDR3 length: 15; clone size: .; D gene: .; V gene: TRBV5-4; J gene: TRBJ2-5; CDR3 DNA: TGTGCCAGCAGAGTTGGGTGGACCACAACGGAGACCCAGTACTTC; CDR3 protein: CASRVGWTTTETQYF
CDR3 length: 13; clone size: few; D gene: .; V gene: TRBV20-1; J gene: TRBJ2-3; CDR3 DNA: TGCAGTGGAACGGGAGAGGGGACAGATACGCAGTATTTT; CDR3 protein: CSGTGEGTDTQYF
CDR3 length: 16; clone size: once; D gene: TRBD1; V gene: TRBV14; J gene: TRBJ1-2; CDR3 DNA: TGTGCCAGCAGCCAAAATCTAGTCGGGGACAGCCATGGCTACACCTTC; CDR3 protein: CASSQNLVGDSHGYTF
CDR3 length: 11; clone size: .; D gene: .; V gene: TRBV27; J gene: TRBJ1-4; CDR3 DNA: TGTGCCAGCGGGGAGGCGGGAAAACTGTTTTTT; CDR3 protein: CASGEAGKLFF
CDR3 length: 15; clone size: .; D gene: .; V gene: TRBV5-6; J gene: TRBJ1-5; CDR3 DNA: TGTGCCAGCAGCCCCCCGACTACTGGGAATCAGCCCCAGCATTTT; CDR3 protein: CASSPPTTGNQPQHF
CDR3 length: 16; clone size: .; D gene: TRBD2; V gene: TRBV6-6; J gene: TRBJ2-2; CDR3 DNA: TGTGCCAGCAGGCCCTCAAAGGGGAGGGACACCGGGGAGCTGTTTTTT; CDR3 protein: CASRPSKGRDTGELFF
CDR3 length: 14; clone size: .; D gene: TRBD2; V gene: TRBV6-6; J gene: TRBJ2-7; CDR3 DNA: TGTGCCAGCAGTTACGGGCTAGCGGGAAACGAGCAGTACTTC; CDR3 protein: CASSYGLAGNEQYF
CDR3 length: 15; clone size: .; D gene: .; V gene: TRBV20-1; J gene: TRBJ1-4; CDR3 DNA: TGCAGTGCTAGAGATCGAACTGGGAGCTACGAAAAACTGTTTTTT; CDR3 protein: CSARDRTGSYEKLFF
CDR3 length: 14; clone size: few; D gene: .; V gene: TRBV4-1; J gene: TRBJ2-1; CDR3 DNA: TGCGCCAGCAGGGTTAGTAGCGGTGGGGATGAGCAGTTCTTC; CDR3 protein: CASRVSSGGDEQFF
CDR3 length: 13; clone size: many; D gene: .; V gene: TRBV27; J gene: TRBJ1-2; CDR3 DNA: TGTGCCAGCAGTCCACAGGTTAACTATGGCTACACCTTC; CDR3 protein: CASSPQVNYGYTF
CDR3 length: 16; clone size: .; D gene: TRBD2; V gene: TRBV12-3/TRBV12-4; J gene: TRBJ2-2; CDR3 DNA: TGTGCCAGCAGTTTAGGACTAGCGGGGGGGCTGCGGGAGCTGTTTTTT; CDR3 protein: CASSLGLAGGLRELFF
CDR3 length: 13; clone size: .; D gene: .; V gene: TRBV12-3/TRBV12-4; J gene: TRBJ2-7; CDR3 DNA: TGTGCCAGCACACTATTTGGGGTCGGCGAGCAGTACTTC; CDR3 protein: CASTLFGVGEQYF
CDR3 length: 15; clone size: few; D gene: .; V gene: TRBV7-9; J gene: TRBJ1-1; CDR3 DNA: TGTGCCAGCAGCTTCCGAGGAAGGGAACCCCCTGAAGCTTTCTTT; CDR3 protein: CASSFRGREPPEAFF
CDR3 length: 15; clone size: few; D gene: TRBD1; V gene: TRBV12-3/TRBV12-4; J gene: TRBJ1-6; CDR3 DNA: TGTGCCAGCAGAAAGACAGGGGGAATTTATTCACCCCTCCACTTT; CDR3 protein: CASRKTGGIYSPLHF
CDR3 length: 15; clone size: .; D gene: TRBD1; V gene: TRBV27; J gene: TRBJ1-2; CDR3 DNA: TGTGCCAGCAGTCCAACCGGGACAGAAAACTATGGCTACACCTTC; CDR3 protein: CASSPTGTENYGYTF
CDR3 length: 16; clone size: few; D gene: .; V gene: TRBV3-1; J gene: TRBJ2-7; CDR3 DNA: TGTGCCAGCAGCCAAGCAGGCCAGGGTTACTCCTACGAGCAGTACTTC; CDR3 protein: CASSQAGQGYSYEQYF
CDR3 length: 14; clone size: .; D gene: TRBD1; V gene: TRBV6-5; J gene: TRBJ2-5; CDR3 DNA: TGTGCCAGCAAGAGGACAGGGCGGCGAGAGACCCAGTACTTC; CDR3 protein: CASKRTGRRETQYF